These 27 T cell receptor beta chains were all obtained from the same sample, sequenced in a study of T cells in Graves' hyperthyroidism and ophthalmopathy. Template material for amplifying TCR beta CDR3 regions consisted of RNA transcripts. HTBI primers were the set used in a first-round RT-PCR of the TCR CDR3. TCRdb processed the multiplex PCR reads anew with MiXCR; each CDR3 protein has one entry. The sample contains approximately 700,000 distinct CDR3 sequences, nearly 45% of which appear only once. Sequences were obtained from peripheral blood or thyroid tissue (not recorded which). The receptors shown here come from an adult man with Graves' disease, either hyperthyroidism or ophthalmopathy (not recorded which).

This clonotype was recorded once. The gene calls are TRBV20-1 and TRBJ2-7; 9 bases match TRBD2. V dropped 0 bases and J dropped 2; count of bases not matched to a gene: 5. This CDR3 contains 15 residues. The V gene's germline CDR1 is DFQATT and CDR2 SNEGSKA (reference sequence). CDR3 loop: CSARDMSSGTYEQYF. The CDR3 DNA is TGCAGTGCTAGAGATATGTCTAGCGGGACCTACGAGCAGTACTTC.

In this sample, this clonotype turned up many times. This sequence joins TRBV12-3 or TRBV12-4 and TRBJ1-6, with 8 bases fitting TRBD1. J lost 6 bases, V lost 5 bases, and 3 bases had no gene match. There are 14 residues in the CDR3. This chain's CDR3 is CASSQGASNSPLHF. The CDR3 nucleotides read TGTGCCAGCAGTCAGGGGGCTAGTAATTCACCCCTCCACTTT.

The chain is built from TRBV20-1 and TRBJ1-1; 8 positions match TRBD1. The V and J ends lost 6 bases and 8 bases, in that order; junction bases with no gene match: 5. The CDR3 length is 11 residues. Per the germline V gene, CDR1 is DFQATT and CDR2 is SNEGSKA (reference sequence). The CDR3, as DNA: TGCAGTGCCCCTAGACAGGGGGAAGCTTTCTTT. Translation: CSAPRQGEAFF.

This clonotype was observed a few times. The V gene is TRBV11-2, the J gene TRBJ1-3; the D is unclear. From germline, CDR1 is SGHAT and CDR2 FQNNGV. The CDR3 runs 13 residues. V was trimmed by 6 bases and J by 0 bases, leaving 6 bases between them. The CDR3 sequence: CASRVPSGNTIYF. DNA for the CDR3: TGTGCCAGCAGGGTGCCCTCTGGAAACACCATATATTTT.

V gene TRBV10-3 combines with J gene TRBJ1-6; D is possibly TRBD1 (6 bases). Germline CDR1 reads ENHRY; CDR2 reads SYGVKD. The ends were cut back, 10 bases at V and 6 bases at J, with 19 bases in the middle. This CDR3 is 15 amino acids long. Written as DNA, the CDR3 is TGTGCCAGCAGCGAAACGGGACATTCTAATTCACCCCTCCACTTT. Translation: CASSETGHSNSPLHF.

This clonotype has at least ten counts. This chain connects TRBV7-6 to TRBJ1-4; the match to TRBD1 covers 7 bases. CDR1 and CDR2 from the germline V gene are SGHVS and FNYEAQ. Unmatched junction bases numbered 9, after V lost 5 bases and J lost 9 bases. This CDR3 region has 14 residues. The CDR3 DNA sequence: TGTGCCAGCAGCCAACTAGGGGACAGAAAAAAACTGTTTTTT. Encoded protein: CASSQLGDRKKLFF.

This clonotype was counted at least ten times. V and J are TRBV7-3 and TRBJ2-7; the D gene is possibly TRBD1 (6 bases). The germline V gene has CDR1 SGHTA and CDR2 FQGTGA. Deletions cut 5 bases from V and 6 bases from J, with 11 bases between. CDR3 size: 12 residues. CDR3 in DNA: TGTGCCAGCAGCACGGAACAGGGCGAGCAGTACTTC. Translating gives CASSTEQGEQYF.

This chain links TRBV19 with TRBJ2-2; no firm D call. Germline values: CDR1 LNHDA, CDR2 SQIVND (reference sequence). V gave up 4 bases and J gave up 6 bases, with 9 bases separating them. The CDR3 has 13 amino acids. The CDR3 region has the DNA TGTGCCAGTAGTAAATCCGGTCCCGGGGAGCTGTTTTTT. Amino acid sequence: CASSKSGPGELFF. Supplemented by reference TRBV19 and TRBJ2-2, the full variable domain reads DGGITQSPKYLFRKEGQNVTLSCEQNLNHDAMYWYRQDPGQGLRLIYYSQIVNDFQKGDIAEGYSVSREKKESFPLTVTSAQKNPTAFYLCASSKSGPGELFFGEGSRLTVL.

This clonotype was observed a few times. The gene calls are TRBV29-1 and TRBJ2-7; 12 bases map to TRBD2. The V segment lost 4 bases and the J segment 2 bases; nucleotides outside the gene matches: 15. From germline, CDR1 is SQVTM and CDR2 ANQGSEA. This CDR3 comprises 18 residues. The CDR3: CSVVGLAGKTTGPYEQYF. The CDR3 DNA reads TGCAGCGTTGTCGGACTAGCGGGAAAGACCACCGGACCCTACGAGCAGTACTTC.

The genes are TRBV11-1 and TRBJ1-2; TRBD1 matches 9 bases. CDR1 SGHAT and CDR2 FQDESV come from the germline V gene (reference sequence). The CDR3 has 17 residues. Trimming at V came to 5 bases and at J to 5 bases, leaving 15 bases not matched to a gene. In DNA form, the CDR3 reads TGTGCCAGCAGCGTGAAAACTCCGGGACAGGGCACTTATGGCTACACCTTC. Protein sequence: CASSVKTPGQGTYGYTF.

At least ten counts were recorded for this clonotype. Written as DNA, the CDR3 is TGCAGCGCCGGGACAGGGGACAATCAGCCCCAGCATTTT. This codes for CSAGTGDNQPQHF. This chain links TRBV20-1 with TRBJ1-5; 10 bases are shared with TRBD1. The germline V gene has CDR1 DFQATT and CDR2 SNEGSKA (reference sequence). The CDR3 has 13 amino acids.

There are many counts of this clonotype. The rearrangement joins TRBV7-8 to TRBJ1-5, with TRBD1 as a possible D gene (5 bases). The CDR3 totals 14 residues. Germline V gene lookup returns CDR1 SGHVS and CDR2 FQNEAQ. V lost 1 base, J lost 3 bases, and 7 bases lay in between. The CDR3 sequence: CASSLGDPNQPQHF. CDR3 DNA sequence: TGTGCCAGCAGCTTAGGGGACCCCAATCAGCCCCAGCATTTT.

This clonotype was detected a few times. This chain connects TRBV5-4 to TRBJ1-5; D not certain. Germline V gives CDR1 SGHNT, CDR2 YYREEE (reference sequence). The CDR3 extends over 15 amino acids. Trimming took 4 bases from V and 3 from J, leaving 14 bases between them. The CDR3 DNA follows: TGTGCCAGCAGCCAAGATCCCAAAAACAATCAGCCCCAGCATTTT. Its protein product is CASSQDPKNNQPQHF.

Turning to this clonotype: A much larger clone is a single base away; this may be a read error. The chain combines TRBV15 with TRBJ1-4; TRBD1 might be the D (5 bases). Germline values: CDR1 LNHNV, CDR2 YYDKDF (reference sequence). The CDR3 consists of 17 residues. V was shortened by 2 bases and J by 6 bases, with 19 bases between the two germline ends. The DNA for the CDR3 is TGTGCCACCAGCAGAACCAGGATAGGGGTTGGTGATGAAAAACTGTTTTTT. This translates into CATSRTRIGVGDEKLFF.

This clonotype was seen many times. The chain uses TRBV5-1 and TRBJ1-1, with D possibly being TRBD1 (6 bases). Germline CDR1 SGHRS, CDR2 YFSETQ. V dropped 5 bases and J dropped 1 base, with 15 bases sitting between them. The CDR3 covers 15 residues. CDR3 nucleotide sequence: TGCGCCAGCAGTTTAACAGGGATGGGGAACACTGAAGCTTTCTTT. Residues: CASSLTGMGNTEAFF.

This chain joins TRBV6-5 and TRBJ2-7, with TRBD1 matching 7 bases. V gave up 3 bases and J gave up 0 bases; unmatched junction bases: 5. Looked up from germline, CDR1 is MNHEY and CDR2 is SVGAGI. The CDR3 totals 15 residues. The CDR3 DNA reads TGTGCCAGCAGTTATCGGACAGGAAACTCCTACGAGCAGTACTTC. Protein sequence: CASSYRTGNSYEQYF.

The chain uses TRBV7-9 and TRBJ1-5; 8 bases fit TRBD1. There are 14 residues in the CDR3. Looked up from germline, CDR1 is SEHNR and CDR2 is FQNEAQ (reference sequence). Germline trimming cut 7 bases from V and 4 bases from J; bases unmatched to any gene: 6. CDR3 protein: CASILGQVNQPQHF. For the CDR3, the DNA is TGTGCCAGCATCTTGGGACAGGTTAATCAGCCCCAGCATTTT. The full variable domain, rest sourced from reference TRBV7-9 and TRBJ1-5, is DTGVSQNPRHKITKRGQNVTFRCDPISEHNRLYWYRQTLGQGPEFLTYFQNEAQLEKSRLLSDRFSAERPKGSFSTLEIQRTEQGDSAMYLCASILGQVNQPQHFGDGTRLSIL.

The gene calls are TRBV28 and TRBJ1-5; D not certain. The V gene's germline CDR1 is MDHEN and CDR2 SYDVKM. CDR3 length: 15 amino acids. V was trimmed by 2 bases and J by 3 bases, leaving 11 bases between them. The CDR3 loop reads CASSLMRVDNQPQHF. In nucleotides, the CDR3 is TGTGCCAGCAGTTTAATGAGGGTTGACAATCAGCCCCAGCATTTT.

The rearrangement joins TRBV29-1 to TRBJ2-6, with 10 bases aligning to TRBD1. The CDR3 sequence is 17 residues long. Germline lookup yields CDR1 SQVTM and CDR2 ANQGSEA. V lost 3 bases to trimming and J lost 0 bases; unmatched junction nucleotides: 5. The CDR3: CSVEEGQGSSGANVLTF. Here the CDR3 DNA reads TGCAGCGTTGAGGAGGGACAGGGGAGCTCTGGGGCCAACGTCCTGACTTTC.

CDR3 coding DNA: TGTGCCGGTGCCAGCAGTTACCAGGGGGATGGGGCCAACGTCCTGACTTTC. Residues: CAGASSYQGDGANVLTF. This sequence joins TRBV7-2 and TRBJ2-6, with TRBD1 identical over 7 bases. The CDR3 is 17 amino acids. V was clipped by 11 bases and J by 3 bases; unmatched bases: 16. CDR1 and CDR2 from the germline V gene are SGHTA and FQGNSA.

J is TRBJ1-2 and V is TRBV24-1, with D possibly matching TRBD1 (5 bases). Trimming removed 5 bases at V and 5 bases at J, with 11 bases between. In germline, CDR1 is KGHDR, CDR2 SFDVKD. The CDR3 consists of 13 residues. The CDR3 DNA is TGTGCCACCAGTGGCTCGGGACTTTATGGCTACACCTTC. Translated, it gives CATSGSGLYGYTF.

Comments on this clonotype: This sequence may be a read error, since a much larger clone differs from it by one base. This is likely a read error, given that the CDR3 carries no conserved phenylalanine or tryptophan at its end. V and J are TRBV29-1 and TRBJ1-1; D uncertain. V was cut by 8 bases and J by 7 bases, with 17 bases left in between. Germline CDR1 SQVTM, CDR2 ANQGSEA. This CDR3 contains 12 residues. Here the CDR3 reads CSTTPISHEAFL. The CDR3 nucleotides are TGCAGCACTACCCCGATCAGCCATGAAGCTTTCCTT.

This clonotype was observed many times. The chain joins TRBV7-2 to TRBJ1-3; D not resolved. CDR1 is SGHTA, CDR2 FQGNSA, per germline. V was cut by 1 base and J by 6 bases, with 4 bases left in between. This CDR3 contains 12 residues. DNA for the CDR3: TGTGCCAGCAGCTTAGAACCAAACACCATATATTTT. It yields the protein CASSLEPNTIYF.

The genes are TRBV7-9 and TRBJ2-7; D is possibly TRBD1 or TRBD2 (5 bases each). V was clipped by 0 bases and J by 2 bases, with 14 bases between them. This CDR3 spans 16 amino acids. The germline V gene has CDR1 SEHNR and CDR2 FQNEAQ (reference sequence). The CDR3 DNA reads TGTGCCAGCAGCTTAGCGAAGGGGCAGGGAGCCTACGAGCAGTACTTC. Protein product: CASSLAKGQGAYEQYF.

J is TRBJ1-2 and V is TRBV25-1; TRBD1 might be the D (5 bases). CDR1 is MGHDK, CDR2 SYGVNS, per germline. The CDR3 runs 13 residues. CDR3: CASYQGLRYGYTF. The DNA of the CDR3 is TGTGCTAGCTACCAGGGACTTCGCTATGGCTACACCTTC.

Many counts were recorded for this clonotype. The gene calls are TRBV29-1 and TRBJ2-7; 8 bases agree with TRBD2. This CDR3 spans 15 amino acids. Unmatched junction bases numbered 12, after V lost 3 bases and J lost 5 bases. CDR1 and CDR2 from the germline V gene are SQVTM and ANQGSEA. CDR3 protein: CSVDAAGAGGNEQYF. The CDR3, as DNA: TGCAGCGTTGACGCAGCGGGAGCAGGAGGGAACGAGCAGTACTTC.

This clonotype was counted a few times. The DNA of the CDR3 is TGCAGCGTGACATTAGCGGGAGAAGGCAATGAGCAGTTCTTC. Residues: CSVTLAGEGNEQFF. This rearrangement joins TRBV29-1 to TRBJ2-7, with 9 bases lining up with TRBD2. The J call may be in error: the DNA end matches TRBJ2-1 better. In germline, CDR1 is SQVTM, CDR2 ANQGSEA. This CDR3 has 14 amino acids.